This T cell receptor (beta chain) was sequenced for a study of shared clonotypes between healthy human individuals. Study-wide context: Per donor, three plates held CD4 naive cells, three held CD4 memory, two held CD8 naive and one held CD8 memory.

As concerns this clone: The antigen is not known.

Overall study findings and caveats: A generally larger estimated richness was seen in naive subsets than in memory subsets.

CDR1 is SEHNR and CDR2 is FQNEAQ in the germline V gene (reference sequence). The germline V and J ends were trimmed by 3 bases and 0 bases, with 9 bases remaining between them. The CDR3 is 15 amino acids. The assay was immunoSEQ multiplex PCR, and TCRdb's table has in-frame clones only and misses some. The sample shows approximately 2.1 million clones, more than 85% of them seen only once. This sequence was found in a man between 18 and 35 years old in good health. Some clones in this sample may be carry-over from other donors' samples. What was sequenced was naive CD4+ T cells from PBMCs. The subset was: CD45RA+ positively selected. This chain connects TRBV7-9 to TRBJ1-3; TRBD1 might be the D (6 bases). Here the CDR3 reads CASSFYRDSGNTIYF. The CDR3 DNA reads as TGTGCCAGCAGCTTTTACAGGGACTCTGGAAACACCATATATTTT.